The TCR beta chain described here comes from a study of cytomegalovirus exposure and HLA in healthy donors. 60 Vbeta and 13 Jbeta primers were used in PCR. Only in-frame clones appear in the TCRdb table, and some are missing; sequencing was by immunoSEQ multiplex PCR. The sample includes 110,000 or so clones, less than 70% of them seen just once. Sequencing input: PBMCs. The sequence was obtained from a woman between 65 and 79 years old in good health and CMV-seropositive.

The CDR3 region has the DNA TGTGCCAGCAGCTCCGGACAGGGGTTTGGCTACACCTTC. This translates into CASSSGQGFGYTF. This rearrangement joins TRBV7-6 to TRBJ1-2; TRBD1 matches 9 bases. Per the germline V gene, CDR1 is SGHVS and CDR2 is FNYEAQ. The trim removed 4 bases at V and 7 bases at J, leaving 4 bases unmatched. This CDR3 contains 13 residues.